The 28 T cell receptor beta chains listed next were all sequenced from one sample in a study of T-cell memory formation after mild COVID-19. Using its own MiXCR run on the 5' RACE reads, TCRdb lists one record per CDR3 protein. The table records about 130,000 distinct CDR3 sequences, over 15% of them present only once. The sequencing sample was made of PBMCs or a T cell subset sorted from them (not recorded which). These receptors came from a young man who had mild COVID-19 (a few samples of this study predate the infection). Cell type and time point are not known.

This sequence joins TRBV25-1 and TRBJ1-2, with a possible D match to TRBD1 (5 bases). Trimming took off 2 bases at V and 6 bases at J, with 13 bases between the two ends. The CDR3 consists of 14 residues. Germline CDR1 MGHDK, CDR2 SYGVNS. This chain's CDR3 is CASSEPLGTHGYTF. CDR3 in DNA: TGTGCCAGCAGTGAACCGTTAGGGACCCATGGCTACACCTTC.

The rearrangement uses TRBV20-1 and TRBJ2-6; D is undetermined. V lost 6 bases and J lost 4, with 7 bases in between. Looked up from germline, CDR1 is DFQATT and CDR2 is SNEGSKA (reference sequence). This CDR3 is built from 12 residues. The CDR3 DNA sequence: TGCAGTGCAATCAGCGGGGCCAACGTCCTGACTTTC. Its translation: CSAISGANVLTF.

The chain uses TRBV10-2 and TRBJ1-1; D gene unclear. The CDR3 runs 11 residues. The V end lost 4 bases, the J end lost 3 bases, and 3 bases lay between the germline ends. Looked up from germline, CDR1 is WSHSY and CDR2 is SAAADI. DNA of the CDR3: TGCGCCAGCAGTGGATACACTGAAGCTTTCTTT. Its protein product is CASSGYTEAFF.

The V gene is TRBV3-1, the J gene TRBJ2-7; 8 bases fit TRBD1. V lost 6 bases to trimming and J lost 11 bases; unmatched junction nucleotides: 12. The CDR3 length is 13 residues. CDR1 is LGHDT and CDR2 is YNNKEL in the germline V gene (reference sequence). The CDR3 region is CASSLSDRGKEYF. CDR3 in DNA: TGTGCCAGCAGTCTTTCAGACAGGGGAAAAGAGTACTTC.

This clonotype showed up just a few times. This sequence joins TRBV11-1 and TRBJ2-5, with 9 bases that match TRBD1. The trim removed 4 bases at V and 3 bases at J, leaving 6 bases unmatched. Germline CDR1 and CDR2: SGHAT and FQDESV (reference sequence). The CDR3 consists of 15 residues. The DNA for the CDR3 is TGTGCCAGCAGCTGGTCCGGGACAGGGAAAGAGACCCAGTACTTC. Residues: CASSWSGTGKETQYF.

Ten or more counts support this clonotype. This chain links TRBV5-1 with TRBJ2-3; D remains ambiguous. V was shortened by 4 bases and J by 3 bases, with 9 bases between the two germline ends. Per the germline V gene, CDR1 is SGHRS and CDR2 is YFSETQ. The CDR3 runs 13 residues. The CDR3 is CASSDWGTDTQYF. The CDR3 DNA reads TGCGCCAGCAGCGACTGGGGTACAGATACGCAGTATTTT.

This clonotype was seen a few times. The chain joins TRBV25-1 to TRBJ2-1; 7 bases map to TRBD1. The ends lost 4 bases at V and 1 base at J; junction bases unmatched: 4. The germline V gene has CDR1 MGHDK and CDR2 SYGVNS. This CDR3 is built from 15 residues. The CDR3 DNA reads TGTGCCAGCAGTGTTCCGGGACAGTCCTACAATGAGCAGTTCTTC. It translates to CASSVPGQSYNEQFF.

This clonotype was seen more than once but under ten times. The chain joins TRBV4-2 to TRBJ1-1; the D gene is possibly TRBD1 (5 bases). The CDR3 runs 16 residues. CDR1 is LGHNA, CDR2 YNFKEQ, per germline. Trimming took 4 bases from V and 3 from J, leaving 18 bases between them. CDR3 nucleotide sequence: TGTGCCAGCAGCCCATTCAAGGGGTTAGAGGACACTGAAGCTTTCTTT. Its translation: CASSPFKGLEDTEAFF.

This clonotype showed up just a few times. The chain joins TRBV4-3 to TRBJ2-1, with unresolved D. CDR3 length: 15 amino acids. The ends were cut back, 2 bases at V and 0 bases at J, with 8 bases in the middle. Per the germline V gene, CDR1 is LGHNA and CDR2 is YSLEER. The CDR3 DNA follows: TGCGCCAGCAGCCAATTTGGTAGCTCCTACAATGAGCAGTTCTTC. It translates to CASSQFGSSYNEQFF.

The chain employs TRBV5-5 and TRBJ2-2; D call uncertain. Trimming removed 3 bases at V and 1 base at J, with 7 bases between. The CDR3 sequence is 14 residues long. Germline V gives CDR1 SGHKS, CDR2 YYEKEE (reference sequence). The CDR3 DNA is TGTGCCAGCAGCTCCTCAGGGAACACCGGGGAGCTGTTTTTT. This gives the protein CASSSSGNTGELFF.

This clonotype was seen a few times. V gene TRBV14 combines with J gene TRBJ2-5, with D possibly TRBD2 on 7 matching bases. In germline, CDR1 is SGHDN, CDR2 FVKESK. The CDR3 spans 15 residues. Trimming removed 1 base from V and 4 bases from J, with 13 bases in between. In DNA form, the CDR3 reads TGTGCCAGCAGCCAAGCCTTGGCGGGGGCAGAGACCCAGTACTTC. This sequence encodes CASSQALAGAETQYF.

The chain employs TRBV4-2 and TRBJ2-1; TRBD2 agrees at 8 bases. Germline CDR1 and CDR2: LGHNA and YNFKEQ. The CDR3 is made up of 16 amino acids. V lost 0 bases to trimming and J lost 1 base; unmatched junction nucleotides: 2. The CDR3 protein is CASSQDRGGSYNEQFF. CDR3 sequence (DNA): TGTGCCAGCAGCCAAGATCGGGGGGGGTCCTACAATGAGCAGTTCTTC.

The chain is built from TRBV5-1 and TRBJ2-3; D possibly corresponds to TRBD2 (6 bases). Deletions cut 7 bases from V and 2 bases from J, with 11 bases between. CDR1 SGHRS and CDR2 YFSETQ come from the germline V gene. CDR3 length equals 13 residues. CDR3 region: CASRRDDTDTQYF. CDR3 nucleotides: TGCGCCAGCCGGCGGGACGACACAGATACGCAGTATTTT.

The chain combines TRBV7-9 with TRBJ1-1; 9 positions match TRBD1. Germline V gene lookup returns CDR1 SEHNR and CDR2 FQNEAQ (reference sequence). The junction had 7 bases not matched to a gene; V was cut back by 3 bases and J by 5 bases. CDR3 length: 15 amino acids. DNA for the CDR3: TGTGCCAGCAGCTTTTTGACAGGGGGTTCTACTGAAGCTTTCTTT. Protein sequence: CASSFLTGGSTEAFF.

The rearrangement uses TRBV7-2 and TRBJ1-1; no clear D. The germline CDR1 and CDR2 sequences are SGHTA and FQGNSA. V lost 0 bases to trimming and J lost 1 base, with 9 bases between them. CDR3 length equals 15 residues. CDR3 protein: CASSLAMVGNTEAFF. The CDR3 DNA is TGTGCCAGCAGCTTAGCGATGGTGGGGAACACTGAAGCTTTCTTT.

This clonotype was counted at least ten times. The rearrangement joins TRBV4-3 to TRBJ2-3; a possible D gene is TRBD1 (5 bases). The germline CDR1 and CDR2 sequences are LGHNA and YSLEER. V was cut by 1 base and J by 1 base, with 9 bases left in between. This CDR3 is 15 amino acids long. CDR3 in DNA: TGCGCCAGCAGCCAAGTTACAGGCCGCACAGATACGCAGTATTTT. Translating gives CASSQVTGRTDTQYF.

This clonotype was recorded a few times. The CDR3 region has the DNA TGTGCCAGCAGTGAAGGGAGTGCAGGGAACTATGGCTACACCTTC. It yields the protein CASSEGSAGNYGYTF. This rearrangement joins TRBV6-1 to TRBJ1-2; weak D call: TRBD1 (5 bases). V lost 1 base and J lost 2, with 11 bases in between. CDR3 length: 15 residues. In germline, CDR1 is MNHNS, CDR2 SASEGT.

A remark on this clonotype: At one boundary the junction diverges from the germline segment, which might be a read error. The chain combines TRBV7-7 with TRBJ2-3, with 9 bases fitting TRBD2. Germline V lookup: CDR1 SSHAT, CDR2 FNYEAQ (reference sequence). The CDR3 length is 15 residues. CDR3 DNA sequence: TGTGCTAGCAGCGTCGGGGCTAGCGGGACGGATACGCAGTATTTT. Protein: CASSVGASGTDTQYF.

This clonotype was observed many times. J is TRBJ2-5 and V is TRBV7-2; 8 positions match TRBD1. This CDR3 is 14 amino acids long. V gave up 3 bases and J gave up 5 bases; unmatched junction bases: 5. Germline V gene data show CDR1 as SGHTA and CDR2 as FQGNSA. The CDR3 DNA reads as TGTGCCAGCAGCTTCGACAGGGGTGAGGAGACCCAGTACTTC. Translated: CASSFDRGEETQYF.

By sample fraction, this clonotype is medium-sized (0.01 to 0.1%). The J gene is TRBJ2-1, the V gene TRBV7-2; 10 nucleotides match TRBD2. CDR1 is SGHTA, CDR2 FQGNSA, per germline. The V gene end was trimmed by 2 bases and the J gene end by 8 bases; junction bases not matched to a gene: 6. The length of the CDR3 is 15 residues. CDR3 sequence (DNA): TGTGCCAGCAGCTTAAGTAGCGGGGGGCTGTATGAGCAGTTCTTC. It specifies CASSLSSGGLYEQFF.

The V gene is TRBV20-1, the J gene TRBJ2-7; TRBD2 matches 15 bases. The germline gives CDR1 DFQATT, CDR2 SNEGSKA (reference sequence). This CDR3 contains 15 residues. J gave up 9 bases and V 3 bases, and 9 bases lay outside the gene matches. DNA for the CDR3: TGCAGTGCTAGTAGCCGGACTAGCGGGGGGGCCGGGCAGTACGTC. It codes for CSASSRTSGGAGQYV.

This clonotype was observed at least ten times. This rearrangement joins TRBV7-6 to TRBJ2-5; 7 nucleotides line up with TRBD1. This CDR3 spans 16 amino acids. The V and J ends lost 5 bases and 0 bases, in that order; junction bases with no gene match: 9. Germline CDR1 and CDR2: SGHVS and FNYEAQ. CDR3 loop: CASSLRDRYYQETQYF. CDR3 DNA sequence: TGTGCCAGCAGCCTACGGGACAGATATTACCAAGAGACCCAGTACTTC.

As concerns this clonotype: This CDR3 fails to terminate in the conserved phenylalanine or tryptophan, so it likely reflects a read error. The V gene is TRBV20-1, the J gene TRBJ1-1; D is perhaps TRBD1 (5 bases). This CDR3 has 14 residues. Germline V gene lookup returns CDR1 DFQATT and CDR2 SNEGSKA (reference sequence). The V and J ends lost 5 bases and 1 base respectively, with 14 bases between them. CDR3 residues: CSAGGGNSNTEAFL. CDR3 bases: TGCAGTGCTGGGGGAGGCAACTCGAACACTGAAGCTTTCCTT.

V gene TRBV20-1 combines with J gene TRBJ2-3, with D unclear. V lost 3 bases, J lost 5 bases, and 15 bases lay in between. Germline CDR1 is DFQATT and CDR2 is SNEGSKA (reference sequence). The CDR3 sequence is 14 residues long. In nucleotides, the CDR3 is TGCAGTGCTAGGAGGCCCAACGTCGGAGATACGCAGTATTTT. Its protein product is CSARRPNVGDTQYF.

The chain joins TRBV5-1 to TRBJ2-7; TRBD1 matches 10 bases. V gave up 4 bases and J gave up 6 bases; unmatched junction bases: 4. This CDR3 is built from 13 residues. The germline gives CDR1 SGHRS, CDR2 YFSETQ. The CDR3 loop reads CASSKGDRGEQYV. CDR3 nucleotide sequence: TGCGCCAGCAGCAAGGGGGACAGGGGCGAGCAGTACGTC.

The chain is built from TRBV7-2 and TRBJ1-5; possible D gene TRBD1, 5 bases. Trimming took 5 bases from V and 4 from J, leaving 9 bases between them. CDR3 size: 13 residues. Germline V gives CDR1 SGHTA, CDR2 FQGNSA. The CDR3 is CASSRQLNQPQHF. The CDR3 DNA reads as TGTGCCAGCAGCCGACAGCTGAATCAGCCCCAGCATTTT.

This clonotype showed up just a few times. This rearrangement joins TRBV7-2 to TRBJ1-6; D remains ambiguous. The CDR3 is 14 amino acids. CDR1 is SGHTA, CDR2 FQGNSA, per germline. V was cut by 5 bases and J by 4 bases, with 9 bases left in between. CDR3 in DNA: TGTGCCAGCAGCCGCCTGGGGTATAATTCACCCCTCCACTTT. This codes for CASSRLGYNSPLHF.

This clonotype came up a few times. V and J are TRBV5-6 and TRBJ2-3; 7 nucleotides match TRBD1. This CDR3 contains 15 residues. V shed 2 bases, J shed 3 bases, and the junction held 6 bases outside the gene matches. Germline loops: CDR1 SGHDT, CDR2 YYEEEE. CDR3 sequence: CASSFDRVGTDTQYF. DNA of the CDR3: TGTGCCAGCAGCTTTGACAGGGTCGGGACAGATACGCAGTATTTT.